Listed here is a single T cell receptor (beta chain). This clone was counted only a few times. The antigen it binds to is not known. No base qualities exist here, and no much larger clone lies one base off it. What the time point label conveys for this sample: baseline before oral tofacitinib. Lesional scalp punch biopsies and peripheral blood were obtained from alopecia areata patients. After PBMCs were isolated by density centrifugation and stained for CD3, CD4 and CD8, a FACSAria was used to sort CD4+ and CD8+ T cells. The data are from a study of CD8+ T cells in alopecia areata (dated by TCRdb to 2017 to 2018). Concerning the study at large: Treated patients were enrolled in an open-label pilot trial of oral tofacitinib at 5 to 10 mg twice daily for moderate-to-severe alopecia areata. Patients received tofacitinib for 6 to 18 months and were then followed off drug for 6 months to check for delayed response and recurrence. To study T cell clonal expansion in alopecia areata, the researchers applied high-throughput TCRbeta sequencing to both the C3H/HeJ mouse model and human patients. In humans, TCRbeta sequencing was performed on scalp tissue and on sorted CD4+ and CD8+ peripheral blood T cells from healthy controls and from patients with patchy or totalis/universalis alopecia areata. Tofacitinib-treated patients had biopsies at baseline and at 4 and 24 weeks of treatment, with a later scalp biopsy in several patients. Clonality in the scalp was compared among normal scalp (n=4), patchy alopecia areata scalp (n=8), and alopecia totalis/universalis scalp (n=8). The RNA source kit depended on sample type: the PAXgene miRNA kit for fixed scalp, the miRNeasy kit for PBMCs, and the RNeasy kit for mouse skin. immunoSEQ multiplex PCR using 35 Vbeta forward primers and 13 Jbeta reverse primers was used to amplify TCRbeta CDR3 regions.

Summary of the overall study and its limitations: Higher clonality and more expanded CD8+ clones were observed in lesional scalp than in normal scalp, particularly in alopecia totalis/universalis, a finding suggestive of antigenic drive. Unlike mouse skin, which is dominated by gammadelta T cells, normal human skin has resident alphabeta T cells that are also sequenced, and this complicates analysis of the scalp TCR repertoire. Shared TCR sequences between patients were less evident than in mice, which may be partly attributable to HLA diversity in the patient population.

Preparation of the library involved the immunoSEQ multiplex PCR assay. To provide template for TCR sequencing, every sample had RNA extracted and reverse transcribed into cDNA. First-strand cDNA was synthesized with SuperScript III using a 2:1 mix of oligo-dT and random hexamers. A synthetic immune receptor repertoire was used to assess amplification bias, and residual bias was removed computationally. Concerning the study's data processing: Raw reads were preprocessed for error removal, and CDR3 was defined according to IMGT conventions as running from the conserved cysteine to phenylalanine. Clonality was computed as 1 minus the Shannon entropy, with the entropy normalized by log2 of the number of productive unique TCRs. Whether scalp clones were CD4 or CD8 was inferred by matching scalp TCRbeta sequences against CD4 and CD8 repertoires sorted from blood. Drawn from immuneACCESS, this table holds only the in-frame rearrangements with V and J called that TCRdb kept. Clones are partly lost; checked studies trace under half to an unresolved V gene and leave the rest unexplained. V, J and clone size are those of that table, while D and trimming were read from the DNA. The sample yields around 140,000 clones; roughly 50% were counted once. The ten largest account for under 8% of the sample.

CDR3 length: 14 amino acids, cysteine to phenylalanine. The kept DNA is CDR3 alone, 42 bases in frame from the first base. CDR1 SQVTM and CDR2 ANQGSEA are derived from the germline V gene. V is cut by 5 bases and J by 4 bases, and the space between the germline ends is 18 bases. The chain employs TRBV29-1 and TRBJ2-7; the D element could tentatively be TRBD1 or TRBD2, as 6 bases agree for each. This sample comprised CD4+ T cells sorted from blood, obtained at week 0. The receptor was isolated from a human donor with alopecia areata. DNA sequence: TGCAGCGTTTGGGGGGCAAACTCCCATTACGAGCAGTACTTC. This is translated as CSVWGANSHYEQYF.